This TCR beta chain was sequenced in a study of blood T cell repertoires in COVID-19. Study-wide background: PBMCs, B-cell-depleted T cells, or T cells provided the cDNA or gDNA that made up the material.

Libraries were prepared by immunoSEQ multiplex PCR; TCRdb keeps only in-frame clonotypes and omits some of them. This sample has fewer than 150,000 clones, with around 87% found just once. The sample was peripheral blood. This clonotype originated in a human donor in a cohort sampled during active COVID-19.

The CDR3 reads CAISDNLRTEAFF. The CDR3 DNA reads TGTGCCATCAGTGACAATTTGAGGACTGAAGCTTTCTTT. The chain joins TRBV10-3 to TRBJ1-1; D is uncertain. Germline V gene data show CDR1 as ENHRY and CDR2 as SYGVKD. The CDR3 loop spans 13 amino acids. Trimming left V 3 bases short and J 5 bases short, with 10 bases between.